The 3 T cell receptor beta chains listed next were all sequenced from one sample in a study of blood T cell repertoires in COVID-19. Clones were sequenced by immunoSEQ multiplex PCR, and TCRdb holds only the in-frame ones, with some missing. Of 40,000 to 50,000 clones listed, 90% were seen once; the top ten hold around 19%. The sample was peripheral blood. The receptors were gathered from a man between 70 and 80 years old with active COVID-19.

The chain employs TRBV7-2 and TRBJ2-7; D may be TRBD2 (5 bases). The V and J ends lost 4 bases and 2 bases respectively, with 12 bases between them. The CDR3 is 14 amino acids. Germline CDR1 is SGHTA and CDR2 is FQGNSA. CDR3 nucleotide sequence: TGTGCCAGCAGCTGGGCAAGCGGCACCTACGAGCAGTACTTC. The encoded protein is CASSWASGTYEQYF.

The rearrangement joins TRBV27 to TRBJ2-7; the D gene is possibly TRBD2 (6 bases). This CDR3 has 14 amino acids. V was pared by 6 bases and J by 5 bases, with 17 bases between. Per germline, CDR1 MNHEY and CDR2 SMNVEV (reference sequence). The CDR3 DNA sequence: TGTGCCAGCAGCCTAAACGGGGGTACCCACGAGCAGTACTTC. Translation gives CASSLNGGTHEQYF.

V is TRBV7-2 and J is TRBJ2-1, with D possibly matching TRBD1 (6 bases). Between the trimmed V and J ends, which lost 4 bases and 7 bases, there was a span of 11 bases. Germline CDR1 is SGHTA and CDR2 is FQGNSA. The CDR3 length is 13 residues. DNA of the CDR3: TGTGCCAGCAGCTGGGGTAGGGGGAATGAGCAGTTCTTC. Amino acids: CASSWGRGNEQFF.